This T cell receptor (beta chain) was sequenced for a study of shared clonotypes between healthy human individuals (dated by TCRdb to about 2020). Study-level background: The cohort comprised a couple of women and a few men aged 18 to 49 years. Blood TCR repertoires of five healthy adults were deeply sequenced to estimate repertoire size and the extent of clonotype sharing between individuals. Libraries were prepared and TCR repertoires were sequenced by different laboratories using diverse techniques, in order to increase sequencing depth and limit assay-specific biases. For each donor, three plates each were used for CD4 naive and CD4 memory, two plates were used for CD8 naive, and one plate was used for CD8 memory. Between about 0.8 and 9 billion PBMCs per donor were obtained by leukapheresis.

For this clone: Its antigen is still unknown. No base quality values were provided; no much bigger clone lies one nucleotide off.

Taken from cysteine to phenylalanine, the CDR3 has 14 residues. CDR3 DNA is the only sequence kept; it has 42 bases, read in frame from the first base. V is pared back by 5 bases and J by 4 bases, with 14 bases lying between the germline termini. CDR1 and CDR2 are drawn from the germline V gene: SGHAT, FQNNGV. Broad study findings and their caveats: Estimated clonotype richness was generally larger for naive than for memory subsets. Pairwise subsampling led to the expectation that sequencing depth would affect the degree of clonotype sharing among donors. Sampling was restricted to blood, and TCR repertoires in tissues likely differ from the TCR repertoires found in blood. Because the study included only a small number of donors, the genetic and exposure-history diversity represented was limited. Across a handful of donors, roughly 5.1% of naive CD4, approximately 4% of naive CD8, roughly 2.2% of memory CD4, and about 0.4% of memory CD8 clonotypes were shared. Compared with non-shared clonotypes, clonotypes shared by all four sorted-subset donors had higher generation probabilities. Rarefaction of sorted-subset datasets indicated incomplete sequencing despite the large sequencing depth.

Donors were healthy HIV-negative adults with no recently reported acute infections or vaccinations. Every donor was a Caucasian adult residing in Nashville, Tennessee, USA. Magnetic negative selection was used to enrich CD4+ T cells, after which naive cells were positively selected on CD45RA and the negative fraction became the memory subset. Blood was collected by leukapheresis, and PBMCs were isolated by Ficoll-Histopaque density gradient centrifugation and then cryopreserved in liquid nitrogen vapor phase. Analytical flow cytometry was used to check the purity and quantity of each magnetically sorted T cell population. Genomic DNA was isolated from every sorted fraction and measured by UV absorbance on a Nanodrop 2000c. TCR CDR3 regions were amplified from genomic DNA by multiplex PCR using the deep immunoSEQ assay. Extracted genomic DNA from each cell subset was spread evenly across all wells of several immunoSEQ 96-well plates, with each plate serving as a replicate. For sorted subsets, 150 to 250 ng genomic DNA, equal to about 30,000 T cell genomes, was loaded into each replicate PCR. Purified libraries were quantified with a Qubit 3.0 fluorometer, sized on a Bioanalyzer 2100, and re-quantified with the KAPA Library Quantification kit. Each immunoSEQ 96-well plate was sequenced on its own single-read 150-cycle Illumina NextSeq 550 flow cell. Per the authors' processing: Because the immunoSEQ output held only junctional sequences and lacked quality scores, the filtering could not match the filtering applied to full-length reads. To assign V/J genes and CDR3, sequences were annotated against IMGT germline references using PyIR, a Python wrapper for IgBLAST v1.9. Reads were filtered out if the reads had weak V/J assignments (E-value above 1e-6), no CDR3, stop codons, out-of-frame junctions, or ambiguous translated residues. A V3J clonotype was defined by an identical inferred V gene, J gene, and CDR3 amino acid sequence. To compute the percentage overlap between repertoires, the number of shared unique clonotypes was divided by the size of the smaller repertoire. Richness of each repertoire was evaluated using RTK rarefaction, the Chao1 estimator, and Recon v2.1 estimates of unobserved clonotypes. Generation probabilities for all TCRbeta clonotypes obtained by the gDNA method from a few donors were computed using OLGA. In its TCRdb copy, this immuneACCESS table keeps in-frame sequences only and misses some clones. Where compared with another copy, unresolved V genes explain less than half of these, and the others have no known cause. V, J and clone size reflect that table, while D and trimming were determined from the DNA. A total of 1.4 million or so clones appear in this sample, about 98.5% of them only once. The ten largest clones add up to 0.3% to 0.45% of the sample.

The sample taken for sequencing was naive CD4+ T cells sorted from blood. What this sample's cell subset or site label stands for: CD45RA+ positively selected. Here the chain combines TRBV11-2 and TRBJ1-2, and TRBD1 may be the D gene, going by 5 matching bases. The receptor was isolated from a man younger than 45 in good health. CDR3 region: CASSHTRGAYGYTF. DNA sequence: TGTGCCAGCAGCCACACGCGCGGGGCCTATGGCTACACCTTC.